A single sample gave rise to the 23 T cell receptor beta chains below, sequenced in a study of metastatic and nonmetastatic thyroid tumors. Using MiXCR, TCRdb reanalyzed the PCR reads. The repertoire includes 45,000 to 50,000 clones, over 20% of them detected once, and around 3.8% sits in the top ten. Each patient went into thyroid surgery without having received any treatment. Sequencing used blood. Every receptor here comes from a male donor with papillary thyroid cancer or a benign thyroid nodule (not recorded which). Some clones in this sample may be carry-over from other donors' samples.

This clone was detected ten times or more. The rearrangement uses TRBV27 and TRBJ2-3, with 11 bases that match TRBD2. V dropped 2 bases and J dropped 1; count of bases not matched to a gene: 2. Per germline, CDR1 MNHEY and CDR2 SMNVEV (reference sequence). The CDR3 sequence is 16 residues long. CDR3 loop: CASSLRGLAGTDTQYF. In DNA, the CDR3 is TGTGCCAGCAGTTTACGGGGACTAGCGGGCACAGATACGCAGTATTTT.

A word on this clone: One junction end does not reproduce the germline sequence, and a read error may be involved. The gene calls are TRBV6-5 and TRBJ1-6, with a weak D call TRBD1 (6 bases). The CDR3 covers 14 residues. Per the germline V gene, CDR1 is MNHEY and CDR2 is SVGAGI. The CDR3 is CSSGYSGQNSPLHF. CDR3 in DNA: TGTTCCAGCGGTTACTCTGGACAGAATTCACCCCTCCACTTT.

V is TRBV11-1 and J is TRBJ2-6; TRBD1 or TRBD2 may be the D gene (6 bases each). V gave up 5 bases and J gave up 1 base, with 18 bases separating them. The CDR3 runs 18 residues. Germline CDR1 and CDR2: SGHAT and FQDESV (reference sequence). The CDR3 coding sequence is TGTGCCAGCAGCAGAACGCGGGACATTCCTTCTGGGGCCAACGTCCTGACTTTC. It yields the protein CASSRTRDIPSGANVLTF.

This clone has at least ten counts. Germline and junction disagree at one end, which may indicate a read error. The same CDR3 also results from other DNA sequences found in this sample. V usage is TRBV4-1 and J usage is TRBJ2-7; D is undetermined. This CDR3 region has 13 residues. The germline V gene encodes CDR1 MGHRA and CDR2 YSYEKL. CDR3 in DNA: TGCGCCAGCAGCCAAGAAAGCTCCTATGAGCAGTACTTC. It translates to CASSQESSYEQYF.

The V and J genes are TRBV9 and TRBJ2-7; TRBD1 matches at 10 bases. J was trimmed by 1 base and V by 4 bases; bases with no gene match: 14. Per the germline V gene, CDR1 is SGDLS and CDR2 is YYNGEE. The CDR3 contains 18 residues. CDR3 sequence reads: CASSQGDPTGGISYEQYF. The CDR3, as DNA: TGTGCCAGCAGCCAGGGGGACCCGACAGGGGGCATTTCCTACGAGCAGTACTTC.

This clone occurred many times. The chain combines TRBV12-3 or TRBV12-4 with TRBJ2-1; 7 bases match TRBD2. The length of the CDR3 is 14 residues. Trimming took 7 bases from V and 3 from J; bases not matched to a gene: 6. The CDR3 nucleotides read TGTGCCAGCACCGCGACTAGCTTCTACAATGAGCAGTTCTTC. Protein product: CASTATSFYNEQFF.

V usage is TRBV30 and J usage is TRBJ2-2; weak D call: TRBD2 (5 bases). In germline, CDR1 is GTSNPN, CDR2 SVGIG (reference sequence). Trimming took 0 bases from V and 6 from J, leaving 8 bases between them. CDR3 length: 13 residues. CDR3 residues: CAWSVRDAGELFF. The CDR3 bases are TGTGCCTGGAGTGTACGGGATGCCGGGGAGCTGTTTTTT. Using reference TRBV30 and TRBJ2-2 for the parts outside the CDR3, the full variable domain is SQTIHQWPATLVQPVGSPLSLECTVEGTSNPNLYWYRQAAGRGLQLLFYSVGIGQISSEVPQNLSASRPQDRQFILSSKKLLLSDSGFYLCAWSVRDAGELFFGEGSRLTVL.

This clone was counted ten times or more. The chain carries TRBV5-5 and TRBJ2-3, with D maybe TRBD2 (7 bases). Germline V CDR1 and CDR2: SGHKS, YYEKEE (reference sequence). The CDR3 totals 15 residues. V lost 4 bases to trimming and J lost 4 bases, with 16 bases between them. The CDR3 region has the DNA TGTGCCAGCAGCCCCCGGGTAGGGGGGGCAGATACGCAGTATTTT. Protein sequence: CASSPRVGGADTQYF.

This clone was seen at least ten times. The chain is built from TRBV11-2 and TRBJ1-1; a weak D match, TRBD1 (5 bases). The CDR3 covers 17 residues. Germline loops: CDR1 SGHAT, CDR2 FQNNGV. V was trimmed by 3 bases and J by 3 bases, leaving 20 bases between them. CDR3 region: CASSLGGLGRRDTEAFF. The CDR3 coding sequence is TGTGCCAGCAGCTTGGGGGGGTTAGGGCGGAGGGACACTGAAGCTTTCTTT.

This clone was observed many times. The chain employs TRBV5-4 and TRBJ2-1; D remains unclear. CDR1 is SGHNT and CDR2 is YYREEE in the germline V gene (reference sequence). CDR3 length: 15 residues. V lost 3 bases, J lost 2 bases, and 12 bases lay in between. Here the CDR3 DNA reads TGTGCCAGCAGCTCCGTTAAGACTCCCTACAATGAGCAGTTCTTC. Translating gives CASSSVKTPYNEQFF.

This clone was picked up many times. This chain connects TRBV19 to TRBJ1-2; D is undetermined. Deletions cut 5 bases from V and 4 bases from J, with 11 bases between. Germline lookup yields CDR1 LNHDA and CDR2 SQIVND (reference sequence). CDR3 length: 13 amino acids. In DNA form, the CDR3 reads TGTGCCAGTAGTCCCGGTAGTTCCTATGGCTACACCTTC. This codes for CASSPGSSYGYTF.

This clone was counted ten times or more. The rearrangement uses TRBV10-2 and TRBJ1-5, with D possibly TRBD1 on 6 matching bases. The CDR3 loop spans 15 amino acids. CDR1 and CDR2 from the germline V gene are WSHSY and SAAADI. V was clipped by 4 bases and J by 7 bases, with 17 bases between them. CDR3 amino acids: CASSGGGAGSQPQHF. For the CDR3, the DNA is TGCGCCAGCAGTGGAGGGGGGGCAGGATCACAGCCCCAGCATTTT.

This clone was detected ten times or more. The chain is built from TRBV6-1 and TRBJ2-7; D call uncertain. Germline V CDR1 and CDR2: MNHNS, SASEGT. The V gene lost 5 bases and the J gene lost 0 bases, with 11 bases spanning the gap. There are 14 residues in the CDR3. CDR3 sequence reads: CASSKAKSSYEQYF. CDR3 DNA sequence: TGTGCCAGCAGTAAGGCCAAGAGCTCCTACGAGCAGTACTTC.

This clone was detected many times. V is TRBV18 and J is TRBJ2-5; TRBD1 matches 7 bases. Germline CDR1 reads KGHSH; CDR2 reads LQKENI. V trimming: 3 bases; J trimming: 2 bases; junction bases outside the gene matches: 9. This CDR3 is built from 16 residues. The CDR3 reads CASSPGDSRRQETQYF. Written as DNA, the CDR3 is TGTGCCAGCTCACCCGGGGACAGTCGTCGACAAGAGACCCAGTACTTC.

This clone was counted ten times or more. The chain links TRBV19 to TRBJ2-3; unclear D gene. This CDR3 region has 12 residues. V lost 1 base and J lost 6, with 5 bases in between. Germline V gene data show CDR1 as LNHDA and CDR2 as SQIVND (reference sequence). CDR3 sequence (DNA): TGTGCCAGTAGTATAGGGTGGGATACGCAGTATTTT. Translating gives CASSIGWDTQYF.

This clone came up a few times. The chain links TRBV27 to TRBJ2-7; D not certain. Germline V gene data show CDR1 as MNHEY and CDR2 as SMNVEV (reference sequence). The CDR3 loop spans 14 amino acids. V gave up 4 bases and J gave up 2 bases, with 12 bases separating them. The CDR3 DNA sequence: TGTGCCAGCAGTTCTACTACATGTGCCTACGAGCAGTACTTC. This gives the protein CASSSTTCAYEQYF.

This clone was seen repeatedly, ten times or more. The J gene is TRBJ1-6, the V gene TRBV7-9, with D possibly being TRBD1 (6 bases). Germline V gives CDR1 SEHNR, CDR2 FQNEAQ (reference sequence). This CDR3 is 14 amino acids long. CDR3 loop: CAGSGDTANSPLHF. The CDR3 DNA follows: TGTGCAGGATCGGGGGACACCGCAAATTCACCCCTCCACTTT.

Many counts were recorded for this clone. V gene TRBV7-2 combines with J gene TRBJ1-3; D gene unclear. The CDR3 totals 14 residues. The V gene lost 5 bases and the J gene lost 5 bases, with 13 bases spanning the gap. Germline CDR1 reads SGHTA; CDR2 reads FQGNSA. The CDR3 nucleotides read TGTGCCAGCAGCCCGAGGACGGATCGAAACACCATATATTTT. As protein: CASSPRTDRNTIYF.

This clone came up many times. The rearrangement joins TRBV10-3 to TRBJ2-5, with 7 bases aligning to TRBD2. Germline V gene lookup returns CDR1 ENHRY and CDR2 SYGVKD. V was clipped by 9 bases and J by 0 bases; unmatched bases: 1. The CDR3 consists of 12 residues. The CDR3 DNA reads TGTGCCATGGGGGGGAACCAAGAGACCCAGTACTTC. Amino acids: CAMGGNQETQYF.

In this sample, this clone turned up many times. The DNA of the CDR3 is TGTGCCAGCAGTGGACAGGCCTGGGAGCAGTACTTC. Protein product: CASSGQAWEQYF. The chain couples TRBV2 to TRBJ2-7; possibly TRBD1 for D (6 bases). V was shortened by 4 bases and J by 7 bases, with 11 bases between the two germline ends. This CDR3 has 12 residues. CDR1 and CDR2 from the germline V gene are SNHLY and FYNNEI.

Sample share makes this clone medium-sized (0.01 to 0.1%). The chain's CDR3 is CASNLGSGSTYNEQFF. The CDR3 coding sequence is TGTGCCAGTAATCTCGGTAGCGGGAGCACCTACAATGAGCAGTTCTTC. The V gene is TRBV19, the J gene TRBJ2-1; 9 bases agree with TRBD2. CDR1 LNHDA and CDR2 SQIVND come from the germline V gene (reference sequence). The CDR3 totals 16 residues. With 7 bases clipped from V and 2 bases from J, the junction kept 9 bases outside the gene matches.

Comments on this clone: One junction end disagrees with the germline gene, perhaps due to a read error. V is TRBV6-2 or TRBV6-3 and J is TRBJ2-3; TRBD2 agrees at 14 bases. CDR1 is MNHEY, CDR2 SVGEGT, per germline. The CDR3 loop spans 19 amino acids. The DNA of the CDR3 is TGTGCCATCAGTTACGGGCGGACTAGCGGGGGGTTCTGCACAGATACGCAGTATTTT. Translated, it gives CAISYGRTSGGFCTDTQYF.

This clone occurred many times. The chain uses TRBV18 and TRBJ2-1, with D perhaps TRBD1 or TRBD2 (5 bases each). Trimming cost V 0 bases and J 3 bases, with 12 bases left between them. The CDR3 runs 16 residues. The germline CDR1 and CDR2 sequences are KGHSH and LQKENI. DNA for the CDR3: TGTGCCAGCTCACCACCCCCAGGGACGAACTACAATGAGCAGTTCTTC. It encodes CASSPPPGTNYNEQFF.